These T cell receptor beta chains were read from a single sample in a study of cytomegalovirus exposure and HLA in healthy donors. The repertoire was sequenced with immunoSEQ multiplex PCR; TCRdb's copy has only in-frame clones and lacks some. Here the sample spans about 200,000 clones, 84% being singletons. What was sequenced was PBMCs. The receptors were gathered from a woman in her 30s in good health and CMV-seropositive. Each CDR3 is given with its conserved first and last residue. The D gene is left open where the match is weak. Clone size is not always given. Where it is, it says once, few, many or a class for expanded clones.

abundance: .; d_gene: TRBD2; j_gene: TRBJ2-3; v_gene: TRBV7-2; CDR3nt: TGTGCCAGCAGTACTAGCGGCACCACAGATACGCAGTATTTT; CDR3aa: CASSTSGTTDTQYF
abundance: .; d_gene: TRBD1; j_gene: TRBJ1-4; v_gene: TRBV5-1; CDR3nt: TGCGCCAGCAGCGACGGGGACAGGGGCCACGAAAAACTGTTTTTT; CDR3aa: CASSDGDRGHEKLFF
abundance: .; d_gene: TRBD1; j_gene: TRBJ2-3; v_gene: TRBV28; CDR3nt: TGTGCCAGCAGTTTCGGGGACAGGGGTTCTGAGGCGCAGTATTTT; CDR3aa: CASSFGDRGSEAQYF
abundance: .; d_gene: TRBD1; j_gene: TRBJ1-2; v_gene: TRBV5-1; CDR3nt: TGCGCCAGCAGCATTCTACCCCAAGACAGGGCCTCAGATGGCTACACCTTC; CDR3aa: CASSILPQDRASDGYTF
abundance: .; d_gene: .; j_gene: TRBJ1-2; v_gene: TRBV19; CDR3nt: TGTGCCACCCAGGATACTTTTAACTATGGCTACACCTTC; CDR3aa: CATQDTFNYGYTF
abundance: .; d_gene: .; j_gene: TRBJ2-1; v_gene: TRBV7-8; CDR3nt: TGTGCCAGCAGCTTAGCTAACACGAATGATCAGTTCTTC; CDR3aa: CASSLANTNDQFF
abundance: few; d_gene: .; j_gene: TRBJ2-7; v_gene: TRBV6-5; CDR3nt: TGTGCCAGCAGTTACGGGTTGGAGGGGGCGCGAGAGCAGTACTTC; CDR3aa: CASSYGLEGAREQYF
abundance: .; d_gene: TRBD1; j_gene: TRBJ1-5; v_gene: TRBV2; CDR3nt: TGTGCCGGGGGGACAGTTCCGGGGCAGCCCCAGCATTTT; CDR3aa: CAGGTVPGQPQHF
abundance: few; d_gene: .; j_gene: TRBJ1-4; v_gene: TRBV6-5; CDR3nt: TGTGCCAGCAGTTACTCGGGAGGGAAACTGTTTTTT; CDR3aa: CASSYSGGKLFF
abundance: .; d_gene: .; j_gene: TRBJ2-7; v_gene: TRBV27; CDR3nt: TGTGCCAGCAGTTTGGCAGGCACCTACGAGCAGTACTTC; CDR3aa: CASSLAGTYEQYF
abundance: .; d_gene: .; j_gene: TRBJ2-7; v_gene: TRBV14; CDR3nt: TGTGCCAGCAGCACAGGGACCTACGAGCAGTACTTC; CDR3aa: CASSTGTYEQYF
abundance: once; d_gene: .; j_gene: TRBJ2-3; v_gene: TRBV18; CDR3nt: TGTGCCAGCGCGCCACCCACTGGGCGAGTAACGCAGTATTTT; CDR3aa: CASAPPTGRVTQYF
abundance: few; d_gene: .; j_gene: TRBJ2-5; v_gene: TRBV5-5; CDR3nt: TGTGCCAGCAGCCCGACCATTGGTGGAGAAGCACAAGAGACCCAGTACTTC; CDR3aa: CASSPTIGGEAQETQYF
abundance: .; d_gene: TRBD1; j_gene: TRBJ1-2; v_gene: TRBV7-9; CDR3nt: TGTGCCAGCGTCACAAGCGGGGACAGGGCCTCTGGCTACACCTTC; CDR3aa: CASVTSGDRASGYTF
abundance: .; d_gene: .; j_gene: TRBJ1-4; v_gene: TRBV9; CDR3nt: TGTGCCAGCAGCGAATTACAGGGATCCCGTCGAAAACTGTTTTTT; CDR3aa: CASSELQGSRRKLFF
abundance: .; d_gene: .; j_gene: TRBJ2-4; v_gene: TRBV23-1; CDR3nt: TGCGCCAGCAGTCAATCCCCGGTAAACATTCAGTACTTC; CDR3aa: CASSQSPVNIQYF
abundance: once; d_gene: .; j_gene: TRBJ2-1; v_gene: TRBV10-3; CDR3nt: TGTGCCATCAGTGAGTCGAGTGAACTAGCACAGTTCTTC; CDR3aa: CAISESSELAQFF
abundance: .; d_gene: .; j_gene: TRBJ2-7; v_gene: TRBV20-1; CDR3nt: TGCAGTGTAGACGGAGCCTACGAGCAGTACTTC; CDR3aa: CSVDGAYEQYF
abundance: few; d_gene: TRBD2; j_gene: TRBJ2-1; v_gene: TRBV10-1; CDR3nt: TGCGCCAGCAGCCCGACTAGCGGGGGTGACAATGAGCAGTTCTTC; CDR3aa: CASSPTSGGDNEQFF
abundance: .; d_gene: .; j_gene: TRBJ1-1; v_gene: TRBV28; CDR3nt: TGTGCCAGCAGCCAGAACACTGAAGCTTTCTTT; CDR3aa: CASSQNTEAFF
abundance: .; d_gene: TRBD2; j_gene: TRBJ2-7; v_gene: TRBV19; CDR3nt: TGTGCCAGTAGCCTACGGAGCGGGGCGCCCTACGAGCAGTACTTC; CDR3aa: CASSLRSGAPYEQYF
abundance: .; d_gene: .; j_gene: TRBJ2-7; v_gene: TRBV5-1; CDR3nt: TGCGCCAGCAGCCAACAGGGCTACGAGCAGTACTTC; CDR3aa: CASSQQGYEQYF
abundance: few; d_gene: .; j_gene: TRBJ1-2; v_gene: TRBV6-5; CDR3nt: TGTGCCAGCAGTTACGGGGGGAGGAGGCTAGGGGGCTACACCTTC; CDR3aa: CASSYGGRRLGGYTF
abundance: .; d_gene: .; j_gene: TRBJ1-1; v_gene: TRBV5-1; CDR3nt: TGCGCCAGCAGTTTTACAGCGAACACTGAAGCTTTCTTT; CDR3aa: CASSFTANTEAFF
abundance: .; d_gene: .; j_gene: TRBJ2-7; v_gene: TRBV18; CDR3nt: TGTGCCAGCTCACCACCGGTGGGAGTCTACGAGCAGTACTTC; CDR3aa: CASSPPVGVYEQYF
abundance: .; d_gene: .; j_gene: TRBJ2-2; v_gene: TRBV5-1; CDR3nt: TGCGCCAGCAACCTCAACGTCGGGGGAAACACCGGGGAGCTGTTTTTT; CDR3aa: CASNLNVGGNTGELFF
abundance: .; d_gene: .; j_gene: TRBJ2-1; v_gene: TRBV2; CDR3nt: TGTGCCAGCAGAGGAGGACTAAATGAGCAGTTCTTC; CDR3aa: CASRGGLNEQFF